This T cell receptor (beta chain) appears in the sequencing data of a study of cytomegalovirus exposure and HLA in healthy donors. Study results and limitations: Roughly uniform sequencing depth across donors was assumed, possibly incorrectly.

Trimming cost V 6 bases and J 0 bases, with 9 bases left between them. This CDR3 has 15 residues. Germline assignment: CDR1 MNHEY and CDR2 SVGAGI. PCR used 60 Vbeta primers and 13 Jbeta primers. The repertoire was sequenced with immunoSEQ multiplex PCR; TCRdb's copy has only in-frame clones and lacks some. The repertoire consists of 150,000 or so clones, with around 84% occurring once and the leading ten covering more than 2%. In regard to this clone: What it recognizes is unknown.

Material for sequencing was PBMCs. The V and J genes are TRBV6-5 and TRBJ1-6; D may be TRBD1 (6 bases). This receptor was obtained from a man younger than 30 in good health and CMV-seropositive. CDR3 DNA: TGTGCCAGCAGCCTAGGGGGCTCCTATAATTCACCCCTCCACTTT. Encoded protein: CASSLGGSYNSPLHF.